This TCR beta chain was sequenced for a study of control samples from healthy donors and cancer patients. Only in-frame clones appear in the TCRdb table, and some are missing; sequencing was by immunoSEQ multiplex PCR. Of 130,000 or so clones in the sample, under 95% were seen once. Germline CDR1 reads SNHLY; CDR2 reads FYNNEI. Trimming took 2 bases from V and 1 from J, leaving 7 bases between them. CDR3 length: 14 residues. This TCR was recovered from a man aged 18 to 29 in good health. This chain joins TRBV2 and TRBJ2-3, with D uncertain. The sequenced sample consisted of blood. CDR3 region: CASSEMWRTDTQYF. Written as DNA, the CDR3 is TGTGCCAGCAGTGAAATGTGGCGCACAGATACGCAGTATTTT.